This T cell receptor beta chain was profiled in a study of blood T cell repertoires in COVID-19. About the research overall: In each case, the material was cDNA or gDNA derived from T cells, B-cell-depleted T cells, or PBMCs.

Per the study methods: Quantification of nucleated cells was approximated via reference gene primer amplification. Produced via immunoSEQ multiplex PCR; TCRdb's table is partial and in-frame only. V, J and clone size derive from that table, while D and trimming were established from the DNA sequence. The repertoire consists of about 480,000 clones, with about 88% occurring once and the leading ten covering 6.5% to 9.5%. Clinical histories supplied by participants themselves formed the basis of cohort assignment. The CDR3 has 14 amino acids. Germline CDR1 is LNHDA and CDR2 is SQIVND (reference sequence). The V end lost 2 bases, the J end lost 1 base, and 8 bases lay between the germline ends.

This clonotype originated in an older woman who had recovered from COVID-19. The rearrangement links TRBV19 to TRBJ1-1; no clear D gene. The material sequenced was PBMCs or T cells enriched from blood (not recorded which). The DNA of the CDR3 is TGTGCCAGTAGTATAATCCTGCGGAACACTGAAGCTTTCTTT. As protein: CASSIILRNTEAFF.